Below are 30 T cell receptor beta chains sequenced from a single sample in a study of cytomegalovirus exposure and HLA in healthy donors. Primers included in the PCR were 60 Vbeta and 13 Jbeta primers. Sequencing used immunoSEQ multiplex PCR; TCRdb keeps in-frame clones, though not all of them. The sample consists of more than 95,000 clones, 12% of them appearing once. Sequenced sample: PBMCs. These receptors were taken from a man aged 35 to 55 in good health and CMV-seropositive.

The chain joins TRBV4-3 to TRBJ1-3; 7 bases are shared with TRBD1. Losses at the gene ends were 1 base for V and 4 bases for J; bases not matched to a gene: 7. The germline V gene has CDR1 LGHNA and CDR2 YSLEER. The CDR3 consists of 16 residues. Here the CDR3 reads CASSQADRVGGNTIYF. CDR3 DNA: TGCGCCAGCAGCCAAGCAGACAGGGTTGGGGGAAACACCATATATTTT.

This chain joins TRBV27 and TRBJ1-2, with D perhaps TRBD1 (5 bases). This CDR3 is built from 13 residues. Germline V gives CDR1 MNHEY, CDR2 SMNVEV (reference sequence). V lost 5 bases and J lost 7, with 14 bases in between. The CDR3 DNA reads as TGTGCCAGCAGTCTAAGGGGTCTTGGTGGCTACACCTTC. Translation: CASSLRGLGGYTF.

The chain has TRBV5-1 and TRBJ2-1, with 7 bases that match TRBD1. Trimming removed 0 bases from V and 4 bases from J; junction bases left unmatched: 1. The germline V gene encodes CDR1 SGHRS and CDR2 YFSETQ. This CDR3 is built from 14 residues. The CDR3 reads CASSLEQGYNEQFF. CDR3 in DNA: TGCGCCAGCAGCTTGGAACAGGGGTACAATGAGCAGTTCTTC.

This chain connects TRBV7-2 to TRBJ2-5, with 12 bases that match TRBD2. The J call may be in error: the DNA end matches TRBJ2-7 better. The germline gives CDR1 SGHTA, CDR2 FQGNSA. CDR3 length equals 17 residues. CDR3 protein: CASSARTSGITTDEQYF. The CDR3 DNA follows: TGTGCCAGCAGCGCCCGGACTAGCGGGATAACAACTGACGAGCAGTACTTC.

This clone was recorded a few times. This chain joins TRBV18 and TRBJ1-5; tentatively, D is TRBD1 (6 bases). CDR1 and CDR2 from the germline V gene are KGHSH and LQKENI. The CDR3 is made up of 16 amino acids. Trimming stripped 3 bases from V and 0 bases from J, with 12 bases between. CDR3 protein: CASSPGAQNSNQPQHF. CDR3 bases: TGTGCCAGCTCACCGGGGGCACAGAATAGCAATCAGCCCCAGCATTTT.

This clone was detected a few times. The chain uses TRBV28 and TRBJ2-5; 9 positions agree with TRBD2. Judging by the DNA end, TRBJ2-7 fits better; the J call may be wrong. In germline, CDR1 is MDHEN, CDR2 SYDVKM. This CDR3 is 14 amino acids long. The CDR3 bases are TGTGCCAGCCAGACTAGCGGTACAACCTACGAGCAGTACTTC. Encoded protein: CASQTSGTTYEQYF.

V and J are TRBV4-1 and TRBJ1-3; 8 nucleotides align to TRBD1. CDR3 length: 17 amino acids. Germline assignment: CDR1 MGHRA and CDR2 YSYEKL. The V gene end was trimmed by 4 bases and the J gene end by 9 bases; junction bases not matched to a gene: 17. Here the CDR3 reads CASSLTPTGARWGTIYF. The CDR3 bases are TGCGCCAGCAGCCTTACTCCGACAGGGGCCCGCTGGGGCACCATATATTTT.

This clone appeared a few times. This chain connects TRBV7-9 to TRBJ2-5, with 9 bases aligning to TRBD2. V shed 9 bases, J shed 5 bases, and the junction held 7 bases outside the gene matches. CDR1 and CDR2 (germline): SEHNR, FQNEAQ (reference sequence). CDR3 length: 13 amino acids. The CDR3: CASFSGSGETQYF. The CDR3 bases are TGTGCCAGTTTTAGCGGGAGTGGCGAGACCCAGTACTTC.

This rearrangement joins TRBV30 to TRBJ2-7; 9 bases fit TRBD2. The CDR3 is 15 residues long. Germline V gives CDR1 GTSNPN, CDR2 SVGIG (reference sequence). Trimming removed 4 bases from V and 7 bases from J; junction bases left unmatched: 14. CDR3 sequence: CAWTLSGGRAGEQYF. In DNA, the CDR3 is TGTGCCTGGACCCTTTCTGGCGGGAGGGCCGGGGAGCAGTACTTC.

The chain has TRBV6-5 and TRBJ1-2, with D unclear. There are 13 residues in the CDR3. CDR1 is MNHEY, CDR2 SVGAGI, per germline. V was cut by 2 bases and J by 9 bases, with 13 bases left in between. CDR3 sequence reads: CASSYTGRRSYTF. The CDR3 region has the DNA TGTGCCAGCAGTTACACGGGAAGAAGGAGCTACACCTTC.

In this sample, this clone turned up a few times. The CDR3 coding sequence is TGTGCCACCAGCAGAGTATTGAGGACTAGCGGGAGGTGGGATGAGCAGTTCTTC. This codes for CATSRVLRTSGRWDEQFF. The chain employs TRBV15 and TRBJ2-1; TRBD2 agrees at 14 bases. The V segment lost 1 base and the J segment 8 bases; nucleotides outside the gene matches: 10. The CDR3 has 18 amino acids. Germline CDR1 LNHNV, CDR2 YYDKDF (reference sequence). Complete variable domain (other parts from reference TRBV15 and TRBJ2-1): DAMVIQNPRYQVTQFGKPVTLSCSQTLNHNVMYWYQQKSSQAPKLLFHYYDKDFNNEADTPDNFQSRRPNTSFCFLDIRSPGLGDTAMYLCATSRVLRTSGRWDEQFFGPGTRLTVL.

This clone was recorded a few times. CDR3 sequence (DNA): TGTGCCAGCAGCCTACGGGGTTCAGCTACGCAGTATTTT. Its protein product is CASSLRGSATQYF. J is TRBJ2-3 and V is TRBV14, with a tentative D call TRBD2 (5 bases). This CDR3 has 13 amino acids. Germline CDR1 and CDR2: SGHDN and FVKESK. The V end was cut by 4 bases, the J end by 8 bases, with 13 bases between. The full variable domain, rest sourced from reference TRBV14 and TRBJ2-3, is EAGVTQFPSHSVIEKGQTVTLRCDPISGHDNLYWYRRVMGKEIKFLLHFVKESKQDESGMPNNRFLAERTGGTYSTLKVQPAELEDSGVYFCASSLRGSATQYFGPGTRLTVL.

This clone occurred a few times. The J gene is TRBJ1-1, the V gene TRBV5-1; 7 nucleotides match TRBD1. This CDR3 has 14 residues. Germline V gene data show CDR1 as SGHRS and CDR2 as YFSETQ. J gave up 4 bases and V 3 bases, and 6 bases lay outside the gene matches. CDR3 sequence (DNA): TGCGCCAGCAGCTGGGCACCAGGGGGCACTGAAGCTTTCTTT. Protein product: CASSWAPGGTEAFF.

The chain couples TRBV28 to TRBJ1-2; 8 positions match TRBD1. J was trimmed by 3 bases and V by 3 bases; bases with no gene match: 3. This CDR3 comprises 14 residues. The germline V gene encodes CDR1 MDHEN and CDR2 SYDVKM. Here the CDR3 DNA reads TGTGCCAGCAGTTTGACACAGGGGGACTATGGCTACACCTTC. Protein product: CASSLTQGDYGYTF.

This chain uses TRBV5-6 with TRBJ1-3; D remains ambiguous. CDR1 is SGHDT, CDR2 YYEEEE, per germline. V was pared by 2 bases and J by 1 base, with 10 bases between. CDR3 length: 15 amino acids. CDR3 loop: CASSFLVGSGNTIYF. The CDR3 DNA reads as TGTGCCAGCAGCTTTTTAGTCGGGTCTGGAAACACCATATATTTT.

This clone was seen more than once but under ten times. The chain uses TRBV5-4 and TRBJ1-4; the D is unclear. Germline V lookup: CDR1 SGHNT, CDR2 YYREEE (reference sequence). V lost 1 base and J 3 bases, leaving 7 bases between the germline ends. CDR3 length: 14 amino acids. DNA of the CDR3: TGTGCCAGCAGCTTGCGAGGGCCTAATGAAAAACTGTTTTTT. Amino acids: CASSLRGPNEKLFF.

This chain links TRBV29-1 with TRBJ2-7; TRBD1 matches 10 bases. The germline gives CDR1 SQVTM, CDR2 ANQGSEA. This CDR3 is 14 amino acids long. Trimming took 4 bases from V and 5 from J; bases not matched to a gene: 8. The CDR3 bases are TGCAGCGTTGGAGGGGACAGGGGTTTCAACGAGCAGTACTTC. Amino acid sequence: CSVGGDRGFNEQYF.

The sample holds a few counts of this clone. The genes are TRBV7-9 and TRBJ2-5; 9 bases are shared with TRBD2. V was clipped by 0 bases and J by 7 bases; unmatched bases: 9. CDR1 is SEHNR, CDR2 FQNEAQ, per germline (reference sequence). The CDR3 has 16 amino acids. This chain's CDR3 is CASSLAAGGKEVTQYF. The CDR3 nucleotides are TGTGCCAGCAGCTTAGCTGCGGGAGGGAAGGAGGTGACCCAGTACTTC.

This clone turned up a few times. The chain carries TRBV28 and TRBJ2-5; 8 nucleotides align to TRBD2. The germline CDR1 and CDR2 sequences are MDHEN and SYDVKM. CDR3 length: 15 amino acids. The V segment lost 6 bases and the J segment 8 bases; nucleotides outside the gene matches: 14. This CDR3 is CASRILGGGRFTQYF. The CDR3 nucleotides are TGTGCCAGCAGAATCCTAGGAGGCGGGAGGTTTACCCAGTACTTC.

This chain uses TRBV27 with TRBJ1-2; maybe TRBD1 (5 bases). Germline V gene lookup returns CDR1 MNHEY and CDR2 SMNVEV (reference sequence). CDR3 length: 15 amino acids. V was pared by 10 bases and J by 7 bases, with 25 bases between. CDR3 residues: CATASWGGDLAGYTF. The CDR3 DNA is TGTGCCACCGCTTCTTGGGGGGGTGACCTGGCTGGCTACACCTTC.

CDR3 amino acids: CASKGLVAGELFF. CDR3 nucleotide sequence: TGTGCCAGCAAAGGACTAGTGGCCGGGGAGCTGTTTTTT. V and J are TRBV9 and TRBJ2-2; 7 bases match TRBD2. With 6 bases clipped from V and 6 bases from J, the junction kept 5 bases outside the gene matches. CDR1 is SGDLS, CDR2 YYNGEE, per germline. The CDR3 is 13 residues long.

This clone has only a few counts. The rearrangement links TRBV30 to TRBJ2-2; TRBD2 matches at 11 bases. The CDR3 loop spans 17 amino acids. CDR1 is GTSNPN, CDR2 SVGIG, per germline (reference sequence). After removal of 2 bases from V and 7 bases from J, the junction contained 12 bases not matched to a gene. CDR3 in amino acids: CAWSPTSLAGGVGELFF. DNA of the CDR3: TGTGCCTGGAGTCCCACCTCCCTAGCGGGAGGAGTCGGGGAGCTGTTTTTT. The whole variable domain, filled in from reference TRBV30 and TRBJ2-2, reads SQTIHQWPATLVQPVGSPLSLECTVEGTSNPNLYWYRQAAGRGLQLLFYSVGIGQISSEVPQNLSASRPQDRQFILSSKKLLLSDSGFYLCAWSPTSLAGGVGELFFGEGSRLTVL.

J is TRBJ1-2 and V is TRBV7-9, with 9 nucleotides matching TRBD1. CDR1 is SEHNR and CDR2 is FQNEAQ in the germline V gene (reference sequence). The CDR3 covers 14 residues. The V segment lost 7 bases and the J segment 2 bases; nucleotides outside the gene matches: 5. The CDR3 region has the DNA TGTGCCAGCACCCGGGACAGGGTCAACTATGGCTACACCTTC. It codes for CASTRDRVNYGYTF.

This clone has just a few counts. The gene calls are TRBV5-5 and TRBJ2-5; 7 bases fit TRBD1. The germline V gene encodes CDR1 SGHKS and CDR2 YYEKEE (reference sequence). This CDR3 has 14 residues. V lost 4 bases, J lost 2 bases, and 5 bases stayed unmatched. CDR3 amino acids: CASSPGQRQETQYF. The CDR3 DNA reads as TGTGCCAGCAGCCCGGGACAGAGACAAGAGACCCAGTACTTC.

The rearrangement links TRBV6-5 to TRBJ2-1; no clear D. CDR1 is MNHEY, CDR2 SVGAGI, per germline. CDR3 size: 9 residues. Trimming took off 11 bases at V and 7 bases at J, with 6 bases between the two ends. In DNA, the CDR3 is TGTGCCGGCGGAAATGAGCAGTTCTTC. The encoded protein is CAGGNEQFF.

Concerning this clone: A junction boundary mismatches the germline segment, possibly from a read error. V and J are TRBV7-7 and TRBJ2-2, with D maybe TRBD2 (6 bases). CDR1 is SSHAT, CDR2 FNYEAQ, per germline (reference sequence). The CDR3 runs to 16 residues. CDR3 nucleotides: TGTGCTAGCAGCAGAAGCACGGGAGCGAGGGTCGGGGAGCTGTTTTTT. Its translation: CASSRSTGARVGELFF.

This clone was counted between two and nine times. The V call is TRBV7-9, the J call TRBJ1-3; TRBD1 aligns across 11 bases. V lost 8 bases, J lost 1 base, and 1 base stayed unmatched. The CDR3 totals 14 residues. Per the germline V gene, CDR1 is SEHNR and CDR2 is FQNEAQ (reference sequence). CDR3 amino acids: CASGQGASGNTIYF. CDR3 sequence (DNA): TGTGCCAGCGGACAGGGGGCGTCTGGAAACACCATATATTTT.

This clone was seen a handful of times. The gene calls are TRBV6-1 and TRBJ2-7; D perhaps matches TRBD2 (5 bases). The germline CDR1 and CDR2 sequences are MNHNS and SASEGT. Between the trimmed V and J ends, which lost 5 bases and 4 bases, there was a span of 15 bases. The CDR3 totals 14 residues. Here the CDR3 DNA reads TGTGCCAGCAGTCTGGATAGCGCCTTTTACGAGCAGTACTTC. It codes for CASSLDSAFYEQYF.

V is TRBV10-1 and J is TRBJ2-1, with 10 positions matching TRBD2. This CDR3 spans 14 amino acids. CDR1 is WNHNN and CDR2 is SYGVQD in the germline V gene (reference sequence). V was pared by 2 bases and J by 8 bases, with 3 bases of the junction left unmatched. The DNA of the CDR3 is TGCGCCAGCAGTGAGACTAGCGGGATCCATGAGCAGTTCTTC. The encoded protein is CASSETSGIHEQFF.

This clone turned up a few times. The V and J genes are TRBV7-9 and TRBJ1-2; D might be TRBD1 (5 bases). CDR3 length: 13 residues. V was trimmed by 3 bases and J by 4 bases, leaving 9 bases between them. Per germline, CDR1 SEHNR and CDR2 FQNEAQ (reference sequence). This CDR3 is CASSLVQGYGYTF. The CDR3 coding sequence is TGTGCCAGCAGCTTGGTTCAGGGCTATGGCTACACCTTC. Full variable domain (remainder filled in from reference TRBV7-9 and TRBJ1-2): DTGVSQNPRHKITKRGQNVTFRCDPISEHNRLYWYRQTLGQGPEFLTYFQNEAQLEKSRLLSDRFSAERPKGSFSTLEIQRTEQGDSAMYLCASSLVQGYGYTFGSGTRLTVV.